Below, 16 T cell receptor beta chains from the same sample are listed, as sequenced in a study of T cell responses to AZD1222 COVID-19 vaccine. The repertoire was sequenced with immunoSEQ multiplex PCR; TCRdb's copy has only in-frame clones and lacks some. The table records under 150,000 clones, over 80% of them present only once. Here the sequenced sample was peripheral blood, taken on day 0 of AZD1222 vaccination. These receptors all come from an adult in good health.

The chain carries TRBV10-3 and TRBJ1-2, with 7 bases matching TRBD1. CDR3 length equals 14 residues. V dropped 3 bases and J dropped 3; count of bases not matched to a gene: 4. The germline V gene has CDR1 ENHRY and CDR2 SYGVKD. CDR3 bases: TGTGCCATCAGTGAAGACAGGGAAGACTATGGCTACACCTTC. Protein sequence: CAISEDREDYGYTF.

The V call is TRBV10-3, the J call TRBJ2-5; TRBD2 is a possible D gene (6 bases). The germline V gene has CDR1 ENHRY and CDR2 SYGVKD. V was cut by 11 bases and J by 1 base, with 11 bases left in between. The CDR3 is made up of 12 amino acids. CDR3: CASTGAQETQYF. As DNA, the CDR3 is TGTGCCTCCACGGGAGCCCAAGAGACCCAGTACTTC.

The rearrangement links TRBV5-5 to TRBJ2-7, with 7 bases that match TRBD1. Looked up from germline, CDR1 is SGHKS and CDR2 is YYEKEE (reference sequence). The CDR3 spans 15 residues. V was clipped by 4 bases and J by 2 bases; unmatched bases: 9. The CDR3: CASSLPTGLAYEQYF. DNA of the CDR3: TGTGCCAGCAGCCTCCCGACAGGGCTGGCCTACGAGCAGTACTTC.

The rearrangement joins TRBV5-5 to TRBJ1-2, with 9 bases fitting TRBD1. Looked up from germline, CDR1 is SGHKS and CDR2 is YYEKEE (reference sequence). V gave up 7 bases and J gave up 5 bases; unmatched junction bases: 9. CDR3 length: 14 residues. The CDR3 nucleotides read TGTGCCAGCGAAACAGGGGGCGCGCGGTATGGCTACACCTTC. It codes for CASETGGARYGYTF. Full variable domain (rest looked up from reference TRBV5-5 and TRBJ1-2): DAGVTQSPTHLIKTRGQQVTLRCSPISGHKSVSWYQQVLGQGPQFIFQYYEKEERGRGNFPDRFSARQFPNYSSELNVNALLLGDSALYLCASETGGARYGYTFGSGTRLTVV.

The chain carries TRBV5-6 and TRBJ2-2, with D possibly TRBD2 on 7 matching bases. The germline CDR1 and CDR2 sequences are SGHDT and YYEEEE. Trimming took 1 base from V and 7 from J, leaving 11 bases between them. CDR3 length equals 14 residues. DNA for the CDR3: TGTGCCAGCAGCTTGTACAGGGAGGGCGGGGAGCTGTTTTTT. It yields the protein CASSLYREGGELFF. The whole variable domain, filled in from reference TRBV5-6 and TRBJ2-2, reads DAGVTQSPTHLIKTRGQQVTLRCSPKSGHDTVSWYQQALGQGPQFIFQYYEEEERQRGNFPDRFSGHQFPNYSSELNVNALLLGDSALYLCASSLYREGGELFFGEGSRLTVL.

The chain is built from TRBV19 and TRBJ2-2; TRBD2 aligns across 16 bases. The germline V gene has CDR1 LNHDA and CDR2 SQIVND (reference sequence). The junction had 13 bases not matched to a gene; V was cut back by 7 bases and J by 2 bases. CDR3 size: 20 residues. The CDR3 protein is CASTPIGTSGRGPNTGELFF. CDR3 bases: TGTGCCAGTACTCCTATCGGGACTAGCGGGAGGGGCCCAAACACCGGGGAGCTGTTTTTT. The full variable domain, its missing parts supplied by reference TRBV19 and TRBJ2-2, is DGGITQSPKYLFRKEGQNVTLSCEQNLNHDAMYWYRQDPGQGLRLIYYSQIVNDFQKGDIAEGYSVSREKKESFPLTVTSAQKNPTAFYLCASTPIGTSGRGPNTGELFFGEGSRLTVL.

The CDR3 spells CAIGDRERQPQHF. The CDR3 nucleotides are TGTGCCATTGGAGATAGGGAACGTCAGCCCCAGCATTTT. The rearrangement links TRBV19 to TRBJ1-5; D gene ambiguous. The CDR3 covers 13 residues. Trimming pared 10 bases from V and 6 bases from J, leaving 16 bases between. CDR1 is LNHDA, CDR2 SQIVND, per germline (reference sequence).

The genes are TRBV11-2 and TRBJ1-1; D call uncertain. This CDR3 has 12 amino acids. The V gene's germline CDR1 is SGHAT and CDR2 FQNNGV. V dropped 5 bases and J dropped 8 bases, with 12 bases sitting between them. The DNA of the CDR3 is TGTGCCAGCAGCGAAATATCCTCCGAAGCTTTCTTT. This encodes CASSEISSEAFF.

The J gene is TRBJ2-7, the V gene TRBV9, with TRBD1 as a possible D gene (5 bases). Germline lookup yields CDR1 SGDLS and CDR2 YYNGEE. The CDR3 spans 14 residues. V lost 0 bases and J lost 2, with 9 bases in between. CDR3 sequence: CASSVDGQPYEQYF. The CDR3 nucleotides are TGTGCCAGCAGCGTAGATGGACAACCCTACGAGCAGTACTTC. Supplemented by reference TRBV9 and TRBJ2-7, the full variable domain reads DSGVTQTPKHLITATGQRVTLRCSPRSGDLSVYWYQQSLDQGLQFLIQYYNGEERAKGNILERFSAQQFPDLHSELNLSSLELGDSALYFCASSVDGQPYEQYFGPGTRLTVT.

V is TRBV4-2 and J is TRBJ2-7; 7 bases are shared with TRBD2. The length of the CDR3 is 16 residues. After removal of 0 bases from V and 2 bases from J, the junction contained 7 bases not matched to a gene. The germline V gene encodes CDR1 LGHNA and CDR2 YNFKEQ. The CDR3 DNA reads TGTGCCAGCAGCCAAGACTTCCCGGGGACTACCTACGAGCAGTACTTC. As protein: CASSQDFPGTTYEQYF.

CDR3 in DNA: TGTGCCTGGGACAGGGACTACGAGCAGTACTTC. Its protein product is CAWDRDYEQYF. J is TRBJ2-7 and V is TRBV30, with TRBD1 matching 7 bases. The ends lost 5 bases at V and 3 bases at J; junction bases unmatched: 1. CDR3 length equals 11 residues. Germline loops: CDR1 GTSNPN, CDR2 SVGIG (reference sequence).

The chain is built from TRBV27 and TRBJ2-7, with 16 bases matching TRBD2. Germline values: CDR1 MNHEY, CDR2 SMNVEV (reference sequence). Losses at the gene ends were 8 bases for V and 2 bases for J; bases not matched to a gene: 6. This CDR3 region has 16 residues. The CDR3 here is CASPGTSGRATYEQYF. As DNA, the CDR3 is TGTGCCAGCCCCGGGACTAGCGGGAGGGCCACCTACGAGCAGTACTTC.

The chain employs TRBV27 and TRBJ1-1, with D possibly being TRBD1 (5 bases). Trimming left V 5 bases short and J 5 bases short, with 15 bases between. The germline V gene has CDR1 MNHEY and CDR2 SMNVEV (reference sequence). The CDR3 extends over 14 amino acids. Here the CDR3 DNA reads TGTGCCAGCAGTCTCTGGCAGGGAGGAACTGAAGCTTTCTTT. This encodes CASSLWQGGTEAFF.

V gene TRBV5-1 combines with J gene TRBJ1-2; 10 bases line up with TRBD1. The V segment lost 5 bases and the J segment 3 bases; nucleotides outside the gene matches: 13. This CDR3 contains 17 residues. Germline lookup yields CDR1 SGHRS and CDR2 YFSETQ. The CDR3 DNA follows: TGCGCCAGCAGACCCGGGACAGGGGTCTTAAGGGACTATGGCTACACCTTC. Translation gives CASRPGTGVLRDYGYTF.

This clone has only one observation. The genes are TRBV29-1 and TRBJ2-7; D is perhaps TRBD1 or TRBD2 (6 bases each). V lost 7 bases, J lost 2 bases, and 12 bases lay in between. The CDR3 totals 12 residues. From germline, CDR1 is SQVTM and CDR2 ANQGSEA. In DNA form, the CDR3 reads TGCAGCGCTCAGAGGGGGGCCTACGAGCAGTACTTC. Its translation: CSAQRGAYEQYF.

This clone was seen just once. The chain couples TRBV6-6 to TRBJ1-4; D is perhaps TRBD1 (5 bases). Germline V gene sequence: CDR1 MNHNY, CDR2 SVGAGI (reference sequence). Deletions cut 0 bases from V and 7 bases from J, with 15 bases between. The CDR3 spans 16 residues. This CDR3 reads CASSYSTAITSEKLFF. The CDR3 DNA is TGTGCCAGCAGTTACTCGACAGCTATAACGAGTGAAAAACTGTTTTTT.